This record looks at one T cell receptor beta chain sequence and its context. Its matching antigen is unknown. The data were obtained in a study of early T cells in non-severe SARS-CoV-2 infection. Study-wide context: Unsorted whole blood bulk RNA was sequenced, with unpaired chains.

Study results and caveats: The study's VDJdb matching favored anti-spike CD8 responses and missed private and CD4 specificities.

The TCR library protocol attached unique molecular identifiers to the individual cDNA molecules. TCRdb analysed the 5' RACE reads with MiXCR anew, one entry per CDR3 protein. This repertoire shows 35,000 to 45,000 distinct CDR3 sequences, 6% to 8.5% found once; its top ten account for 20% to 25%. CDR3 length equals 13 residues. The germline gives CDR1 DFQATT, CDR2 SNEGSKA (reference sequence). Between the trimmed V and J ends, which lost 0 bases and 9 bases, there was a span of 9 bases. The sequencing here drew on whole blood, taken at baseline. The chain combines TRBV20-1 with TRBJ1-6; D not certain. The TCR sequence derives from an adult who was a healthcare worker with PCR-confirmed SARS-CoV-2 infection or an uninfected control (not recorded which). The CDR3 DNA reads as TGCAGTGCTAGAGATGAGAAGTTTTCACCCCTCCACTTT. Translated, it gives CSARDEKFSPLHF.